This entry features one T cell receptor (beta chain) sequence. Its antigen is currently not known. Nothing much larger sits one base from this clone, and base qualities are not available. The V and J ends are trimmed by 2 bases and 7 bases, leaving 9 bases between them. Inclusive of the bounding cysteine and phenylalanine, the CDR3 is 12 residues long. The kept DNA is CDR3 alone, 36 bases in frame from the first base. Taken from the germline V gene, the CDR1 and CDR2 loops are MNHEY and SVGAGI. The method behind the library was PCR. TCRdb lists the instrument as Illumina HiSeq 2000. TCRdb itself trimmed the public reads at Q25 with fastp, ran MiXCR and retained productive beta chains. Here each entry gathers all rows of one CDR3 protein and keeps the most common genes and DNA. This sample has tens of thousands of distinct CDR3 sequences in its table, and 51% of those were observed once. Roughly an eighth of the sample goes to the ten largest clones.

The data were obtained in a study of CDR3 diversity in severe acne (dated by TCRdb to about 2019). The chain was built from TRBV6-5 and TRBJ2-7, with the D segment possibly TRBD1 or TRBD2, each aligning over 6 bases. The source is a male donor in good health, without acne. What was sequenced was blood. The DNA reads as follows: TGTGCCAGCAGTTACGGGGGGCGGGAGCAGTACTTC. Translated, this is CASSYGGREQYF.